This T cell receptor beta chain is from a study of tumor-infiltrating lymphocytes in localized non-small cell lung cancer. About the research overall: Several tumor histologies, both smoking statuses, and some post-neoadjuvant chemotherapy samples were included. General study points: IM1 and IM2 tumors showed no difference in T-cell fraction. Higher tumor T cell infiltration than in uninvolved lung was supported by TCRbeta sequencing.

With 0 bases removed from V and 6 bases from J, the gap between germline ends came to 16 bases. Per germline, CDR1 SGHRS and CDR2 YFSETQ. CDR3 length: 15 residues. Profiled with immunoSEQ multiplex PCR; TCRdb holds only in-frame clones, not every one. The data contain about 4,000 clones, around three fifths of them seen just once; the ten biggest clones take up 24%. Details on this clone: The target antigen is unknown.

The V call is TRBV5-1, the J call TRBJ2-7, with unresolved D. The sequenced material came from uninvolved lung tissue not adjacent to the tumor. The receptor's source is a human donor with non-small cell lung cancer. This CDR3 is CASSLEGTKGSEQYF. The DNA for the CDR3 is TGCGCCAGCAGCTTGGAGGGCACAAAGGGTAGCGAGCAGTACTTC.